A selection of T cell receptor beta chains follows, all from one sample in a study of blood T cells in healthy people across ages. TCRdb passed the 5' RACE reads through MiXCR, listing each CDR3 protein once. Among roughly 1,300,000 distinct CDR3 sequences listed, 55% to 75% were seen once. The sample was blood. These receptors were collected from a man between 18 and 29 years old in good health. The CDR3 runs from the conserved cysteine through the conserved F or W. Each record gives: D gene, J gene, clone size, V gene, CDR3 DNA, CDR3 protein. The D gene is left open where the match is weak. Not every row has a clone size; where given, it reads once, few, many or a size class.

TRBD2	TRBJ2-7	-	TRBV10-2	TGCGCCAGTACGGGACTAGCGGGAAATCGCGAGCAGTACTTC	CASTGLAGNREQYF
-	TRBJ2-6	-	TRBV4-1	TGCGCCAGCAGCCAAGGGATACGGGGCTCCAGCTCTGGGGCCAACGTCCTGACTTTC	CASSQGIRGSSSGANVLTF
TRBD1	TRBJ2-3	-	TRBV20-1	TGCAGTGCTACTCAGGACAGGGGGCGTTCAGATACGCAGTATTTT	CSATQDRGRSDTQYF
TRBD1	TRBJ2-7	few	TRBV20-1	TGCAGTGCTGGGACAGCCCCCTACGAGCAGTACTTC	CSAGTAPYEQYF
-	TRBJ2-1	few	TRBV20-1	TGCAGTGCTAGAAGAAGTAAAGGGTCCTACAATGAGCAGTTCTTC	CSARRSKGSYNEQFF
TRBD1	TRBJ1-5	-	TRBV2	TGTGCCAGCAGTGTACAGGGGTTGGGCAATCAGCCCCAGCATTTT	CASSVQGLGNQPQHF
-	TRBJ2-7	few	TRBV20-1	TGCAGTGCTAGCGGGTACGGCGCCTACGAGCAGTACTTC	CSASGYGAYEQYF
-	TRBJ2-3	many	TRBV7-2	TGTGCCAGCAGCTTACACAGAGGGGGGGCAGATACGCAGTATTTT	CASSLHRGGADTQYF
TRBD2	TRBJ2-2	once	TRBV7-2	TGTGCCAATCCTCCACCGGGACTAAACACCGGGGAGCTGTTTTTT	CANPPPGLNTGELFF
-	TRBJ2-7	-	TRBV27	TGTGCCAGCAGGGGCTTTAGCGGTGGCTCCTACGAGCAGTACTTC	CASRGFSGGSYEQYF
-	TRBJ1-2	-	TRBV12-3/TRBV12-4	TGTGCCAGCAGTACATCAGTTCTAAGGGCTTTCTATGGCTACACCTTC	CASSTSVLRAFYGYTF
-	TRBJ2-1	-	TRBV11-2	TGTGCCAGCAGCTTCCAAAGGTTACAGGGTAGCTCCTACAATGAGCAGTTCTTC	CASSFQRLQGSSYNEQFF
TRBD2	TRBJ2-5	-	TRBV5-1	TGCGCCAGCAGTACTACTAGCGGGAGGGCCGGGGAGACCCAGTACTTC	CASSTTSGRAGETQYF
-	TRBJ2-1	-	TRBV20-1	TGCAGTGCTCGACGGACTACCCATTCCTACAATGAGCAGTTCTTC	CSARRTTHSYNEQFF
TRBD1	TRBJ1-4	many	TRBV28	TGTGCCAGCAGTTTTACAGGGGACGAAAAACTGTTTTTT	CASSFTGDEKLFF
-	TRBJ1-5	many	TRBV4-1	TGCGCCAGCAGGCCCGGTGGGGGGGACAATCAGCCCCAGCATTTT	CASRPGGGDNQPQHF
TRBD2	TRBJ2-3	-	TRBV27	TGTGCCAGCAGTTCCCCCGGGACTAGCGCGTATACGCAGTATTTT	CASSSPGTSAYTQYF
-	TRBJ2-1	-	TRBV11-1	TGTGCCAGCAGCATGGGCCCCTACAATGAGCAGTTCTTC	CASSMGPYNEQFF
-	TRBJ1-6	few	TRBV20-1	TGCAGTGCTAGGGGGGGAACGGATTCACCCCTCCACTTT	CSARGGTDSPLHF
-	TRBJ2-1	-	TRBV20-1	TGCAGTGCTAGACCCGACTGGGGGTCCTACAATGAGCAGTTCTTC	CSARPDWGSYNEQFF
TRBD2	TRBJ2-7	once	TRBV20-1	TGCAGTGCTAGAGATTCGGCTAGACTAGCGGGGGCCTATTACGAGCAGTACTTC	CSARDSARLAGAYYEQYF
-	TRBJ1-2	-	TRBV7-9	TGTGCCAGCAGCTTCCCGGGGTGGGGAATTGAGGACTATGGCTACACCTTC	CASSFPGWGIEDYGYTF
-	TRBJ2-7	-	TRBV9	TGTGCCAGCAGCGTAGGTGGGTTCGACGAGCAGTACTTC	CASSVGGFDEQYF
-	TRBJ2-7	few	TRBV4-3	TGCGCCAGCAGCCAACTATACCGGGACAACTTCTCCTACGAGCAGTACTTC	CASSQLYRDNFSYEQYF
-	TRBJ2-1	-	TRBV18	TGTGCCAGCTCTTACGGGGAGGAATATACGAGTCCCTACAATGAGCAGTTCTTC	CASSYGEEYTSPYNEQFF
TRBD2	TRBJ2-3	-	TRBV4-1	TGCGCCAGCAGCCAAGCACTAGCGGGGGGGCAAGATACGCAGTATTTT	CASSQALAGGQDTQYF
TRBD1	TRBJ2-3	-	TRBV3-1	TGTGCCAGCAGCCAAGTGACAGGGGGCGCAGATACGCAGTATTTT	CASSQVTGGADTQYF
TRBD1	TRBJ1-1	-	TRBV7-9	TGTGCCAGCAGTCCACCCCCGGGACAGGGAAACACTGAAGCTTTCTTT	CASSPPPGQGNTEAFF
-	TRBJ2-7	-	TRBV19	TGTGCCAGTAGTATATGGATCGAGGCGTACGAGCAGTACTTC	CASSIWIEAYEQYF
TRBD2	TRBJ2-1	-	TRBV3-1	TGTGCCAGCAGCCAAGATACTAGCGGGTACAATGAGCAGTTCTTC	CASSQDTSGYNEQFF
-	TRBJ1-2	-	TRBV25-1	TGTGCCAGCAGTGAATACAGAAGCGGCTACACCTTC	CASSEYRSGYTF
TRBD1	TRBJ1-2	-	TRBV20-1	TGCAGTGTCAGGGGGAGGGATGGCTACACCTTC	CSVRGRDGYTF
-	TRBJ2-7	many	TRBV29-1	TGCAGCGCCCAGACTGGCTCCTACGAGCAGTACTTC	CSAQTGSYEQYF
TRBD2	TRBJ2-3	-	TRBV29-1	TGCAGCGGTCATAGCGGGAGGGCAAATACGCAGTATTTT	CSGHSGRANTQYF
-	TRBJ2-3	-	TRBV2	TGTGCCAGCCATGGGTCGCGGTCAGATACGCAGTATTTT	CASHGSRSDTQYF
TRBD2	TRBJ2-1	-	TRBV6-1	TGTGCCAGCAGTGTTAGACTAGCGGGCATGAGCTCCTACAATGAGCAGTTCTTC	CASSVRLAGMSSYNEQFF
TRBD1	TRBJ2-1	-	TRBV29-1	TGCAGCGCCGCCCAGGGGGCTTTTAATGAGCAGTTCTTC	CSAAQGAFNEQFF
-	TRBJ2-3	-	TRBV15	TGTGCCACCAGCAGAGATAAGGGCCATCTGGAGGATACGCAGTATTTT	CATSRDKGHLEDTQYF
TRBD1	TRBJ1-2	-	TRBV9	TGTGCCAGCAGCGTAGGACAGGGCAACTATGGCTACACCTTC	CASSVGQGNYGYTF
TRBD2	TRBJ2-5	-	TRBV4-3	TGCGCCAGCAGCCAAGTTCGGTCGGGGGGACAAGAGACCCAGTACTTC	CASSQVRSGGQETQYF
TRBD2	TRBJ2-1	-	TRBV4-2	TGTGCCAGCAGCCAAGCACTAGCGGGGAATGGGCAGTTCTTC	CASSQALAGNGQFF
-	TRBJ1-2	-	TRBV15	TGTGCCACCAGCAGTCCCGGGGTTGCTGACTATGGCTACACCTTC	CATSSPGVADYGYTF
TRBD1	TRBJ2-1	few	TRBV20-1	TGCAGTGCCAATACACGCCGGGACAGGATCTACAATGAGCAGTTCTTC	CSANTRRDRIYNEQFF
-	TRBJ2-5	-	TRBV24-1	TGTGCCACCAGTGATTTCCCGAAACCGGGGGAAGAGACCCAGTACTTC	CATSDFPKPGEETQYF
-	TRBJ2-7	-	TRBV3-1	TGTGCCAGCAGCCATGGCTTCCCCGCCTACGAGCAGTACTTC	CASSHGFPAYEQYF
TRBD1	TRBJ1-5	many	TRBV20-1	TGCAGTGCCCCTAGACCGCAAGGGACAGGGGGTCAGCCCCAGCATTTT	CSAPRPQGTGGQPQHF
-	TRBJ2-7	-	TRBV7-2	TGTACCAGCAGCTTAGAACTGAACGAGCAGTACTTC	CTSSLELNEQYF
-	TRBJ1-5	-	TRBV15	TGTGCCACCAGCAGAGATTCCGTTAATAGCAATCAGCCCCAGCATTTT	CATSRDSVNSNQPQHF
-	TRBJ2-5	-	TRBV5-5	TGTGCCAGCAGCTCGCCTGGGGGAGGCATTGAGACCCAGTACTTC	CASSSPGGGIETQYF
-	TRBJ2-3	-	TRBV6-1	TGTGCCAGCAGTGATCCGGACACGGCTGACACAGATACGCAGTATTTT	CASSDPDTADTDTQYF
-	TRBJ1-2	-	TRBV6-1	TGTGCCAGCAACAACCCGACGGCGACAATAGCTAACTATGGCTACACCTTC	CASNNPTATIANYGYTF
-	TRBJ2-5	-	TRBV7-2	TGTGCCAGCAGCCAATTTTACCGAGAGACCCAGTACTTC	CASSQFYRETQYF
-	TRBJ1-4	few	TRBV11-1	TGTGCCAGCAGAGGAGGAAGAGGCGGAACTAATGAAAAACTGTTTTTT	CASRGGRGGTNEKLFF
TRBD2	TRBJ2-7	-	TRBV7-8	TGTGCCAGCAGCTTAGTTGCGGGACTAAACTACGAGCAGTACTTC	CASSLVAGLNYEQYF
-	TRBJ2-7	few	TRBV4-2	TGTGCCAGCAGCCAAGATTTAGGACTACTCAACTACGAGCAGTACTTC	CASSQDLGLLNYEQYF
-	TRBJ1-4	-	TRBV6-6	TGTGCCAGCAGTTACGTCGGAGGGCGAAGTGGAAAACTGTTTTTT	CASSYVGGRSGKLFF
-	TRBJ1-3	-	TRBV27	TGTGCCAGCAGCGGGGGCAACACCATATATTTT	CASSGGNTIYF